One sample yielded the 5 T cell receptor beta chains listed below, sequenced in a study of immune cell composition in non-small cell lung cancer. Data came from immunoSEQ multiplex PCR; TCRdb stores just in-frame clones and leaves some out. The sample carries approximately 5,000 clones, approximately 71% recorded once. Normal lung sampling was at least 3 cm from the tumour, as distant as possible. Sequenced input: non-adjacent lung tissue. These TCRs come from a human donor with non-small cell lung cancer.

V and J are TRBV18 and TRBJ2-7; a possible D gene is TRBD2 (6 bases). V dropped 3 bases and J dropped 5 bases, with 20 bases sitting between them. CDR3 size: 16 residues. CDR1 is KGHSH and CDR2 is LQKENI in the germline V gene. CDR3 residues: CASSPPSRGRHDEQYF. The CDR3 DNA reads TGTGCCAGCTCACCCCCCAGCCGGGGGAGGCACGACGAGCAGTACTTC.

V gene TRBV27 combines with J gene TRBJ2-1, with TRBD2 matching 9 bases. V trimming: 3 bases; J trimming: 6 bases; junction bases outside the gene matches: 9. The CDR3 runs to 16 residues. Germline assignment: CDR1 MNHEY and CDR2 SMNVEV (reference sequence). DNA for the CDR3: TGTGCCAGCAGTTTTCTCGCGGGGGGGCCGATCAATGAGCAGTTCTTC. Its protein product is CASSFLAGGPINEQFF.

The V and J genes are TRBV4-2 and TRBJ2-1, with TRBD1 matching over 7 bases. V gave up 4 bases and J gave up 7 bases; unmatched junction bases: 7. The CDR3 contains 14 residues. CDR1 and CDR2 from the germline V gene are LGHNA and YNFKEQ. The CDR3: CASSRSDRQNEQFF. The CDR3, as DNA: TGTGCCAGCAGCCGATCGGACAGGCAGAATGAGCAGTTCTTC.

The chain joins TRBV6-1 to TRBJ2-7; 9 positions match TRBD1. Losses at the gene ends were 7 bases for V and 3 bases for J; bases not matched to a gene: 10. The CDR3 has 15 residues. From germline, CDR1 is MNHNS and CDR2 SASEGT. The CDR3 nucleotides are TGTGCCAGCAAAATCCGGACAGGGGCCGGCTACGAGCAGTACTTC. Residues: CASKIRTGAGYEQYF.

This clone appeared a few times. This chain connects TRBV7-9 to TRBJ1-6, with 7 bases that match TRBD1. The J segment lost 4 bases and the V segment lost 7 bases, leaving 4 bases of the junction unmatched. The germline gives CDR1 SEHNR, CDR2 FQNEAQ (reference sequence). There are 14 residues in the CDR3. The CDR3 sequence: CASTGGAYNSPLHF. The CDR3 DNA sequence: TGTGCCAGCACAGGGGGAGCGTATAATTCACCCCTCCACTTT.